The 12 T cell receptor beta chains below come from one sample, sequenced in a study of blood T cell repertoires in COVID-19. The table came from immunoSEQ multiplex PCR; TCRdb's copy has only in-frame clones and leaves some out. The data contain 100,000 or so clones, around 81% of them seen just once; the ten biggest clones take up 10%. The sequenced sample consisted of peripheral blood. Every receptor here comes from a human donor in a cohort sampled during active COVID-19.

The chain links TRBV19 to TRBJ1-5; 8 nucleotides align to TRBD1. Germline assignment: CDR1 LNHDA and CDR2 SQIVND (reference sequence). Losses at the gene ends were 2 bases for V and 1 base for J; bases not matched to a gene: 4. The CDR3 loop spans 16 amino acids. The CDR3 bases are TGTGCCAGTAGTATATTTAACAGGGGGAGCAATCAGCCCCAGCATTTT. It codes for CASSIFNRGSNQPQHF.

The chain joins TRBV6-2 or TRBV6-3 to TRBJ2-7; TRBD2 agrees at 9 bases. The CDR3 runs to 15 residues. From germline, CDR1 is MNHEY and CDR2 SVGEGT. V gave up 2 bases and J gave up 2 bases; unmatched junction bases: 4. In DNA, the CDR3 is TGTGCCAGCAGTTACCCTAGGACTAGCGCCTACGAGCAGTACTTC. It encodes CASSYPRTSAYEQYF.

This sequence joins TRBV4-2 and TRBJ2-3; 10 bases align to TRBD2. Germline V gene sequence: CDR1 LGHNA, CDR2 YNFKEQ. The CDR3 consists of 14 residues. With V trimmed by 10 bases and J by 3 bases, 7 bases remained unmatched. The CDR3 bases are TGTGCCACTCTAGCGGGAGAGGCGACAGATACGCAGTATTTT. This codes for CATLAGEATDTQYF.

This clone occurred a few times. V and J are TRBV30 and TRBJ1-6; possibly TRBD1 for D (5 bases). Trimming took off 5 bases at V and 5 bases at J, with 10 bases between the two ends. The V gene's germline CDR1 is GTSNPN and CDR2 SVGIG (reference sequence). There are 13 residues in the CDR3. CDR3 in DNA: TGTGCCTGGTGCCGGGGGAATAATTCACCCCTCCACTTT. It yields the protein CAWCRGNNSPLHF.

CDR3 in amino acids: CATSSFRAGPEKLFF. CDR3 in DNA: TGTGCCACCAGCAGTTTTAGAGCAGGGCCAGAAAAACTGTTTTTT. This chain uses TRBV15 with TRBJ1-4, with D perhaps matching TRBD1 (5 bases). V dropped 3 bases and J dropped 8 bases, with 16 bases sitting between them. Looked up from germline, CDR1 is LNHNV and CDR2 is YYDKDF (reference sequence). The CDR3 consists of 15 residues.

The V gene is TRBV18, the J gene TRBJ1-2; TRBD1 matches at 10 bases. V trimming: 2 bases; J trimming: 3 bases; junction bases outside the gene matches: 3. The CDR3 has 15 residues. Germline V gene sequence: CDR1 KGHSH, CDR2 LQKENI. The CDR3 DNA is TGTGCCAGCTCACCATTTGGGACAGGGGACTATGGCTACACCTTC. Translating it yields CASSPFGTGDYGYTF.

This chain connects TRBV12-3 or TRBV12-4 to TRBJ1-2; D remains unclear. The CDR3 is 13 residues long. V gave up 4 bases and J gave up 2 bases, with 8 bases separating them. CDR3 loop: CASSYSGNYGYTF. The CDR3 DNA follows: TGTGCCAGCAGTTACTCCGGGAACTATGGCTACACCTTC.

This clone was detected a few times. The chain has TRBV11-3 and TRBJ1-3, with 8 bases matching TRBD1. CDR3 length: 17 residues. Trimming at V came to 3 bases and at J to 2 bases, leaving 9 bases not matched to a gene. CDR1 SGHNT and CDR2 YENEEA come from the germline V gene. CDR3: CASSLTGVVVTGNTIYF. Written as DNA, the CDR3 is TGTGCCAGCAGCTTGACAGGGGTCGTGGTAACTGGAAACACCATATATTTT.

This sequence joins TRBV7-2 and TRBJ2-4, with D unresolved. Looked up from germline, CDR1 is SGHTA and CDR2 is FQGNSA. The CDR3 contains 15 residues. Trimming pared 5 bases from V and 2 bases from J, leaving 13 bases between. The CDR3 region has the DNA TGTGCCAGCAGCCCTAGAGGTAACACCAAAAACATTCAGTACTTC. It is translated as CASSPRGNTKNIQYF.

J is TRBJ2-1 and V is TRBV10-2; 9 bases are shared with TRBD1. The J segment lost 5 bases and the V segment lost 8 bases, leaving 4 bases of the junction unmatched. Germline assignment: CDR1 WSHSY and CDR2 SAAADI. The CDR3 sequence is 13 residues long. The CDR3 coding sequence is TGCGCCAGCGCGGGACAGGGTAACAATGAGCAGTTCTTC. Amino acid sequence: CASAGQGNNEQFF.

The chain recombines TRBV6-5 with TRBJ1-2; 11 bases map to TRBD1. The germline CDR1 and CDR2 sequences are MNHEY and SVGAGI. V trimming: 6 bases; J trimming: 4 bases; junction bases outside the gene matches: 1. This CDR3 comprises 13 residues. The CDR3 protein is CASSGTGGYGYTF. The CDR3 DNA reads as TGTGCCAGCAGCGGGACAGGGGGCTATGGCTACACCTTC.

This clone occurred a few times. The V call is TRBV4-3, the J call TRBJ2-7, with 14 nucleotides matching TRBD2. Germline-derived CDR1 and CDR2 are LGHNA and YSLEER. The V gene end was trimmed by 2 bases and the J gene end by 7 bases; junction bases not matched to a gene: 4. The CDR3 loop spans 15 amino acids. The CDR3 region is CASSQRTSGRSEQYF. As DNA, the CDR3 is TGCGCCAGCAGCCAAAGGACTAGCGGGAGGTCTGAGCAGTACTTC.